This T cell receptor beta chain was found in a study of cytomegalovirus exposure and HLA in healthy donors (dated by TCRdb to 2016 to 2017). Context from the whole study: According to an earlier analysis of around 600 of the donors, 150 million to 200 million T cells yielded roughly 110 million unique TCR beta sequences and 276 Gb of sequence data. The study combined high-throughput TCR immunosequencing, statistical association of individual TCRs with disease status, and machine learning to predict cytomegalovirus infection status. Donor age, sex, ethnicity and CMV serostatus were compiled alongside the repertoire data. A few DR-DQ haplotypes were treated as single units for association and clustering because of strong linkage in the cohort. Typing coverage differed by locus: A, B, C, DRB1 and DQB1 were typed in about 620-630 donors, DQA1 in 500 to 550, DPA1 in nearly 610, and DPB1 in just under 490. The T cell repertoires of several hundred subjects were profiled by immunosequencing and related to cytomegalovirus serostatus. The study was designed to test whether signatures of past pathogen exposure could be identified by cataloging public T cell receptors. The later analysis used no new phenotypic data to find candidate immune exposures, relying instead on TCR beta sequences and their occurrence across donors. Across some 400 genotyped donors of the cohort, an average of about 220,000 unique TCR beta nucleotide sequences per donor were sequenced, and roughly 20% of those sequences were non-productive. HLA typing covered class I and class II loci at four-digit resolution. A separate validation cohort of about 110 different subjects was used in addition to the roughly 720-subject first cohort. A later analysis re-analyzed previously published TCR beta repertoires from roughly 630 donors and added high-resolution HLA genotyping to study TCR occurrence patterns. Every repertoire in the discovery cohort had been generated on one and the same sequencing platform. Of the roughly 410 genotyped donors, less than 90% were placed in the genetic ancestry cluster associated with self-reported Caucasian donors. In a later genetic analysis, genome-wide SNP genotypes for about three fifths of the roughly 670 donors were used, and that subset was treated as a discovery cohort. An early release covering more than 500 HLA-typed donors comprised about 300 gigabases of sequencing data and some 79 million unique TCR sequences. To decide whether each TCR beta V gene segment behaved as functional or pseudogenic, an earlier analysis of 587 of the donors relied on high-throughput TCR beta sequencing.

The investigation overall reported the following: The presence/absence analyses assumed that sequencing depth was roughly uniform across donors, and that assumption may not be true. Because some donors lacked HLA typing at each locus, the association tests relied only on the typed subset. A later genetic analysis associated a missense DCLRE1C variant with V-gene and J-gene trimming of TCR beta chains, and an independent cohort replicated the association. The classifier was reported to diagnose cytomegalovirus status with high specificity and sensitivity in both the original and validation cohorts. Only TCR beta chains were sequenced in this cohort, and the absence of alpha or paired-chain data limited detectable features. A further reported finding was that TCR beta sequences accurately predicted the HLA-A and HLA-B alleles for most subjects in the first cohort. In a later analysis, TCR association rates were found to vary across HLA loci, with the most associated TCRs seen for DRB1 alleles and the fewest for HLA-C alleles. A later genetic analysis reported fewer N-insertions in productive TCRs among donors in an Asian-associated ancestry cluster than the roughly 640-donor mean. A later analysis found that most CMV-associated TCR beta chains appeared HLA-restricted, with HLA associations seemingly driven largely by CMV exposure. In vitro tests confirmed that a few of the cytomegalovirus-associated TCR beta chains recognize cytomegalovirus antigens. When HLA alleles, especially DR and DQ, strongly co-occurred, attributing TCR associations to individual alleles was difficult. Because counts were too low, seventeen rarely observed V segments, including chromosome 9 orphons, were excluded from the earlier analysis of 500 to 700 of the donors. In the study, 150 to 200 TCR beta chains were listed as associated with cytomegalovirus. In a later analysis, HLA-associated TCR beta chains showed more clonal expansion and lower generation probabilities than non-associated chains that were equally common. In a later analysis, several top co-occurrence clusters were reported to appear linked to parvovirus B19, influenza, CMV and Epstein-Barr virus. A cluster of highly shared sequence variants was judged likely to be a technical artifact of the sequencing pipeline. While some public TCRs were present in many individuals, most TCR sequences turned up only very rarely across donors. Some IMGT-functional V segments, including TRBV6-2 and TRBV6-3, could not be told apart with the 87-base-pair reads, so those segments were excluded. For the cohort, immune exposure information was limited to CMV serostatus. An earlier analysis of approximately 590 of the donors showed that most TCR beta V segments appeared in productive rearrangements either about 90% or about 30% of the time, which broadly matched IMGT annotations. A later analysis associated 15,000 to 20,000 TCR beta sequences with specific HLA alleles at a false discovery rate of 0.05. Linkage disequilibrium might explain the correlated functional status among segregating V segments, but an unknown experimental factor could not be ruled out. The authors suggested that the approach could potentially be extended to other disease states and immunological phenotypes.

From its cysteine to its phenylalanine, the CDR3 spans 15 amino acids. This entry keeps only the CDR3 DNA: 45 bases, framed from base 1. The germline V gene sets CDR1 to SGHRS and CDR2 to YFSETQ. V has 0 bases trimmed and J has 4 bases trimmed; junction bases matching no gene number 2. To prepare the library, the immunoSEQ multiplex PCR assay was applied. The multiplex PCR relied on a mix of 60 forward primers for TCR Vbeta segments and 13 reverse primers for TCR Jbeta segments. Amplification of the CDR3 region of rearranged TCR beta genes was performed with a multiplex PCR assay on genomic DNA. The amplified TCR beta libraries were sequenced on the Illumina HiSeq System as 87-base-pair reads. Turning to the authors' computational methods: In a later analysis, roughly 80 million unique TCR beta chains were counted across the 500 to 700 repertoires, and about 10 million of these chains were shared by at least two donors. Raw reads were error-corrected and collapsed into unique sequences by a nearest-neighbor algorithm in which closely related sequences were merged to remove PCR and sequencing errors. CDR3 sequences were aligned to IMGT reference sequences to assign V, D and J gene segments. For a sequence to be retained, at least a six-nucleotide match to both a V gene segment and a J gene segment was required. A rearrangement counted as productive if the CDR3 had no stop codons and remained in frame with V and J, and every other rearrangement counted as non-productive. Following IMGT convention, CDR3 was defined as the stretch from the second conserved V-encoded cysteine up to the conserved J-encoded phenylalanine. The earlier analysis of about 590 of the donors excluded sequences that lacked an unambiguous match to a single V gene segment. An earlier analysis of over 450 of the donors classified V segments as functional when productive rearrangements were above 56.7% and as segregating when the standard deviation between donors was above 5%. A statistical classification framework was built for diagnosing cytomegalovirus status from the catalog of TCR beta chain sequences. V and J gene assignment, in a later analysis, came from comparing TCR nucleotide sequences with IMGT/GENE-DB human TR gene sequences. Using the TCRdist pipeline, a later analysis assigned CDR3 sequences along with most-parsimonious VDJ recombination scenarios. In a later analysis, every TCR beta chain was defined by the combination of its CDR3 amino acid sequence and its V-gene family, and reads without a unique V-gene family were dropped. As a way to deal with suspected cross-contamination and a sequencing artifact, a later analysis dropped more than 500 nucleotide sequences that were highly shared and had low generation probability. In a later analysis, a clonal expansion index for each public chain was calculated from normalized within-repertoire ranks of inferred template counts. Generation probabilities in a later analysis came from a VDJ recombination model fitted to out-of-frame rearrangements, and those results were checked against IGoR. A later analysis scored TCR-TCR, TCR-HLA and TCR-CMV co-occurrence with hypergeometric tests, applying a repertoire-size bias correction to TCR pairs. In a later analysis, false discovery rates were estimated by permuting HLA or CMV assignments 20 times. In a later analysis, co-occurring TCRs were grouped using DBSCAN, and TCRdist sequence similarity was added for clustering within HLA-allele-positive subsets. Repertoires with fewer than 30,000 or more than 120,000 public chains were left out of co-occurrence clustering, as were about 5 repertoires with anomalous nucleotide sharing. TCRdb re-hosts the immuneACCESS table, in-frame sequences only. Its copies lack some clones; in the studies checked, an unresolved V gene accounts for under half of them, and the cause for the rest is not known. Clone size and V and J calls were adopted from that table, with D and trimming inferred from the DNA. The sample contains about 110,000 clones, around 77% of them found a single time. The ten most abundant clones make up around 3.9% of the sample.

Of note for this clone: This receptor's antigen is unknown. No base qualities exist here, and no much larger clone lies one base off it.

The cohort consisted of 650 to 850 healthy bone marrow donors. All cohort members were sampled while nominally healthy, although unrecorded immune exposures were likely present. Of the 670 or so cohort members, about 290 had a positive CMV serostatus and 352 had a negative one, while no CMV serostatus was recorded for the donor. Each donor provided a peripheral blood sample, and peripheral blood mononuclear cells were used for TCR beta sequencing. Genomic DNA extraction from the blood cell samples was performed with the Qiagen DNeasy Blood Extraction Kit. Sequenced: PBMCs. The sequence derives from a human donor in good health. The chain couples TRBV5-1 to TRBJ2-5, with TRBD1 matching 11 junction bases. The DNA reads as follows: TGCGCCAGCAGCTTGGGTGGGACAGGGGGAGAGACCCAGTACTTC. This is translated as CASSLGGTGGETQYF.